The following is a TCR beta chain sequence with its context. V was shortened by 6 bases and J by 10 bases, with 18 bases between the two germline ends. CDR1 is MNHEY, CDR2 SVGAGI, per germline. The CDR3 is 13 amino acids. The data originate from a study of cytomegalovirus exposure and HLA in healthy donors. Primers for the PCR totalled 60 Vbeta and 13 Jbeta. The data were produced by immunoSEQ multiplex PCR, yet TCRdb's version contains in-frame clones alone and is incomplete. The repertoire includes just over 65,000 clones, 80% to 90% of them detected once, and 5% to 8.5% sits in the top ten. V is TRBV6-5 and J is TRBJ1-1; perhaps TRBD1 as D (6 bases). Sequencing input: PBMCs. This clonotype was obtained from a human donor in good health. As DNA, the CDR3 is TGTGCCAGCAGCCAGCGGGGGGCCCGGGGAGCTTTCTTT. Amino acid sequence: CASSQRGARGAFF.